A single T cell receptor beta chain is shown here with its context. The CDR3 spans 13 residues. V gave up 8 bases and J gave up 5 bases, with 15 bases separating them. Germline V lookup: CDR1 LNHDA, CDR2 SQIVND (reference sequence). This sample is drawn from a study of blood T cell repertoires in COVID-19. Overall study context: The United States, Italy and Spain provided the acute and convalescent COVID-19 samples. Sources were T cells, B-cell-depleted T cells, or PBMCs; the material itself was cDNA or gDNA.

Original data processing: The assay estimated nucleated cells by amplifying reference gene primers. The method was immunoSEQ multiplex PCR; TCRdb's version includes in-frame clones alone and lacks a portion of them. The DNA was the basis for D and trimming; V, J and clone size are from that table. This table holds 100,000 to 150,000 clones, over 75% found once. The J gene is TRBJ1-1, the V gene TRBV19, with D tentatively TRBD1 (5 bases). The sample consisted of peripheral blood. The receptor's source is a woman at least 80 years old with acute or convalescent COVID-19. The CDR3 DNA reads TGTGCCAGTCCGGCTCCAGGGTGGACTGAAGCTTTCTTT. This codes for CASPAPGWTEAFF.